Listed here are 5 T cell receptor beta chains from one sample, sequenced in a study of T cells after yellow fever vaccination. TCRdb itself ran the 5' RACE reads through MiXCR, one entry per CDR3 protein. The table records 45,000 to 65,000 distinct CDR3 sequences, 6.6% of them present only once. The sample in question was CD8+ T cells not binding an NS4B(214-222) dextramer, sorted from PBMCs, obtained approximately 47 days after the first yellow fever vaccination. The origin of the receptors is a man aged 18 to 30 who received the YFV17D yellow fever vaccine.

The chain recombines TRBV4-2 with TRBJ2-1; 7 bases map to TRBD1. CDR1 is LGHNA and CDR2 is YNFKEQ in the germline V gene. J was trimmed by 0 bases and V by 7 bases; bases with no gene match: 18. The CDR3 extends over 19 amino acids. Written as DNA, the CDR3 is TGTGCCAGCATTAACTGGGGCAGGGGGTCAACCTTCTCCTACAATGAGCAGTTCTTC. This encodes CASINWGRGSTFSYNEQFF.

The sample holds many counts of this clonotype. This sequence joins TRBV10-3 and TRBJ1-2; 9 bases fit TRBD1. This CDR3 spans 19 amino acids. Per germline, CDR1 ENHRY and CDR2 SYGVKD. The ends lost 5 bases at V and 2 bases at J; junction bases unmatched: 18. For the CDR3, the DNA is TGTGCCATCAGTTTCTATGAGGGGGACAGGGAAATAAAGAACTATGGCTACACCTTC. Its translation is CAISFYEGDREIKNYGYTF.

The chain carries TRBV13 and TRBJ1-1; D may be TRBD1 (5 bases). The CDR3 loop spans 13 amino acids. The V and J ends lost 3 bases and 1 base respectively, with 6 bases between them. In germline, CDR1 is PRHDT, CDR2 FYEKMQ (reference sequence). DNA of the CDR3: TGTGCCAGCAGCTTCCAGGGGAACACTGAAGCTTTCTTT. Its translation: CASSFQGNTEAFF. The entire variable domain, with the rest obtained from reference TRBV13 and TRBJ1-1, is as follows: AAGVIQSPRHLIKEKRETATLKCYPIPRHDTVYWYQQGPGQDPQFLISFYEKMQSDKGSIPDRFSAQQFSDYHSELNMSSLELGDSALYFCASSFQGNTEAFFGQGTRLTVV.

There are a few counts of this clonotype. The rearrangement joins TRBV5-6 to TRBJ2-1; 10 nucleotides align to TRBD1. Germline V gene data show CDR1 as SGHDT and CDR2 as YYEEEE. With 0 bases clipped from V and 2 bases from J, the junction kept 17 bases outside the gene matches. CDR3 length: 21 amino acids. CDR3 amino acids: CASSLVLFRRDRGGAYNEQFF. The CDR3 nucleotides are TGTGCCAGCAGCTTGGTCCTATTTAGAAGGGACAGGGGAGGTGCCTACAATGAGCAGTTCTTC. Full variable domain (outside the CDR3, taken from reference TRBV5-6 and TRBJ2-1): DAGVTQSPTHLIKTRGQQVTLRCSPKSGHDTVSWYQQALGQGPQFIFQYYEEEERQRGNFPDRFSGHQFPNYSSELNVNALLLGDSALYLCASSLVLFRRDRGGAYNEQFFGPGTRLTVL.

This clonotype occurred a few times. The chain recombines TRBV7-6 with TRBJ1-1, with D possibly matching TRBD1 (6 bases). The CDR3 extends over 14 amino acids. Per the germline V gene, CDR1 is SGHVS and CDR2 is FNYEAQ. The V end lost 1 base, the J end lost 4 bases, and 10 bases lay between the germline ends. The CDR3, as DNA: TGTGCCAGCAGCTTAGAAGTAGGGGGCACTGAAGCTTTCTTT. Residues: CASSLEVGGTEAFF. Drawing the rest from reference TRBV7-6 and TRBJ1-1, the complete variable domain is GAGVSQSPRYKVTKRGQDVALRCDPISGHVSLYWYRQALGQGPEFLTYFNYEAQQDKSGLPNDRFSAERPEGSISTLTIQRTEQRDSAMYRCASSLEVGGTEAFFGQGTRLTVV.